Below, 19 T cell receptor beta chains from the same sample are listed, as sequenced in a study of blood T cell repertoires in COVID-19 (dated by TCRdb to 2018 to 2021). The library was produced with the immunoSEQ multiplex PCR assay. Here the immuneACCESS table is served through TCRdb, limited to in-frame sequences with V and J called. Missing clones are a known gap in these copies; in checked studies unresolved V genes cover under half, and the rest lacks a known reason. Within this sample are under 200,000 clones, with under 90% of them counted one time only. Together, the top ten hold roughly 15% of the sample. The sequencing input was peripheral blood. These receptors all stem from a woman aged 70 to 79 with COVID-19, enrolled during active disease.

The CDR3 region has the DNA TGTGCCAGCAGTAGGGACACCTATGGCTACACCTTC. Encoded protein: CASSRDTYGYTF. This chain links TRBV6-6 with TRBJ1-2, with a weak D call TRBD1 (6 bases). The germline CDR1 and CDR2 sequences are MNHNY and SVGAGI (reference sequence). The CDR3 totals 12 residues. The V gene lost 5 bases and the J gene lost 4 bases, with 8 bases spanning the gap.

The CDR3 spells CASSPPAGRKRNEQFF. The CDR3 nucleotides read TGTGCCAGCTCACCACCGGCGGGGAGGAAACGAAATGAGCAGTTCTTC. The J gene is TRBJ2-1, the V gene TRBV18, with D perhaps matching TRBD2 (6 bases). Germline V CDR1 and CDR2: KGHSH, LQKENI. The CDR3 runs 16 residues. Deletions cut 0 bases from V and 7 bases from J, with 16 bases between.

This clone showed up just a few times. The CDR3 region is CASRAGVNTGELFF. CDR3 DNA: TGTGCCAGCAGGGCGGGGGTCAACACCGGGGAGCTGTTTTTT. The chain carries TRBV6-5 and TRBJ2-2, with 7 nucleotides matching TRBD2. The germline CDR1 and CDR2 sequences are MNHEY and SVGAGI. V lost 6 bases, J lost 2 bases, and 3 bases stayed unmatched. The CDR3 extends over 14 amino acids.

The genes are TRBV4-1 and TRBJ1-5, with a tentative D call TRBD1 (5 bases). The CDR3 totals 14 residues. V was trimmed by 4 bases and J by 3 bases, leaving 10 bases between them. Germline V gene data show CDR1 as MGHRA and CDR2 as YSYEKL. CDR3 residues: CASSPTGHNQPQHF. DNA of the CDR3: TGCGCCAGCAGCCCTACAGGCCACAATCAGCCCCAGCATTTT.

The gene calls are TRBV28 and TRBJ2-1; tentative D call: TRBD2 (6 bases). The CDR3 is made up of 16 amino acids. Trimming left V 6 bases short and J 2 bases short, with 17 bases between. Germline assignment: CDR1 MDHEN and CDR2 SYDVKM. The CDR3 DNA reads TGTGCCAGCAGGCGAGCACCGGGGGTCGCCTACAATGAGCAGTTCTTC. Amino acid sequence: CASRRAPGVAYNEQFF.

This clone has only a few counts. The rearrangement uses TRBV12-3 or TRBV12-4 and TRBJ1-6; 9 nucleotides align to TRBD1. The CDR3 sequence is 13 residues long. J was trimmed by 13 bases and V by 7 bases; bases with no gene match: 8. CDR3 nucleotides: TGTGCCAGCAAGGACAGGGGTGGGGAGCCCCTCCACTTT. Protein: CASKDRGGEPLHF.

The rearrangement uses TRBV7-2 and TRBJ2-1; D remains ambiguous. Germline V lookup: CDR1 SGHTA, CDR2 FQGNSA. The length of the CDR3 is 15 residues. V gave up 2 bases and J gave up 0 bases, with 8 bases separating them. The CDR3 nucleotides read TGTGCCAGCAGCTTAAGAGCGTTCTCCTACAATGAGCAGTTCTTC. As protein: CASSLRAFSYNEQFF.

The chain links TRBV9 to TRBJ1-6; tentative D call: TRBD1 (6 bases). CDR1 and CDR2 (germline): SGDLS, YYNGEE. The ends were cut back, 0 bases at V and 10 bases at J, with 8 bases in the middle. This CDR3 is built from 13 residues. The CDR3 protein is CASSVGDNSPLHF. The DNA of the CDR3 is TGTGCCAGCAGCGTAGGGGACAACTCACCCCTCCACTTT.

This sequence joins TRBV7-8 and TRBJ1-4; possibly TRBD1 for D (6 bases). The CDR3 length is 16 residues. V shed 5 bases and J shed 8 bases, with 21 bases lying between them. In germline, CDR1 is SGHVS, CDR2 FQNEAQ. CDR3 loop: CASSLLDSLLKEKLFF. The CDR3 region has the DNA TGTGCCAGCAGCCTACTGGACAGCCTACTGAAGGAAAAACTGTTTTTT.

This chain uses TRBV11-2 with TRBJ2-1; TRBD1 aligns across 7 bases. The length of the CDR3 is 15 residues. CDR1 SGHAT and CDR2 FQNNGV come from the germline V gene. V was pared by 5 bases and J by 5 bases, with 9 bases of the junction left unmatched. The CDR3 region is CASSVRDSLNNEQFF. Written as DNA, the CDR3 is TGTGCCAGCAGCGTACGGGACAGCTTAAACAATGAGCAGTTCTTC. Supplemented by reference TRBV11-2 and TRBJ2-1, the full variable domain reads EAGVAQSPRYKIIEKRQSVAFWCNPISGHATLYWYQQILGQGPKLLIQFQNNGVVDDSQLPKDRFSAERLKGVDSTLKIQPAKLEDSAVYLCASSVRDSLNNEQFFGPGTRLTVL.

This chain links TRBV5-8 with TRBJ1-1; D is perhaps TRBD1 (5 bases). The CDR3 consists of 13 residues. V was trimmed by 2 bases and J by 8 bases, leaving 13 bases between them. Germline V gene data show CDR1 as SGHTS and CDR2 as YDEGEE. Written as DNA, the CDR3 is TGTGCCAGCAGCTTTATAAGGGGCGCAGAAGCTTTCTTT. Translated: CASSFIRGAEAFF.

The chain carries TRBV6-2 or TRBV6-3 and TRBJ2-2, with 9 positions matching TRBD2. Trimming removed 2 bases from V and 6 bases from J; junction bases left unmatched: 4. Germline-derived CDR1 and CDR2 are MNHEY and SVGEGT. The length of the CDR3 is 15 residues. The CDR3 is CASSYGGLASGELFF. The CDR3 nucleotides are TGTGCCAGCAGTTACGGGGGACTAGCATCCGGGGAGCTGTTTTTT.

The chain combines TRBV3-1 (or the pseudogene TRBV3-2) with TRBJ1-1; a weak D match, TRBD1 (6 bases). V lost 5 bases, J lost 4 bases, and 11 bases lay in between. Germline V gene lookup returns CDR1 LGHDT and CDR2 YNNKEL (reference sequence). CDR3 length: 13 amino acids. CDR3 in amino acids: CASSLQGSTEAFF. In DNA form, the CDR3 reads TGTGCCAGCAGCTTACAGGGTTCCACTGAAGCTTTCTTT.

V usage is TRBV28 and J usage is TRBJ1-6; no clear D. The CDR3 has 15 amino acids. Between the trimmed V and J ends, which lost 3 bases and 0 bases, there was a span of 6 bases. Germline CDR1 and CDR2: MDHEN and SYDVKM. CDR3 sequence: CASSFPLSYNSPLHF. The CDR3 DNA is TGTGCCAGCAGTTTCCCCCTCTCCTATAATTCACCCCTCCACTTT.

The J gene is TRBJ1-2, the V gene TRBV6-5; D is perhaps TRBD1 (6 bases). The V gene's germline CDR1 is MNHEY and CDR2 SVGAGI. Trimming shortened V by 6 bases and J by 2 bases, and 10 bases separated the two germline ends. The CDR3 totals 13 residues. CDR3 sequence (DNA): TGTGCCAGCAGAGAGGGGGAGAACTATGGCTACACCTTC. This encodes CASREGENYGYTF.

The chain employs TRBV5-6 and TRBJ2-2, with a possible D match to TRBD2 (5 bases). Germline CDR1 is SGHDT and CDR2 is YYEEEE. This CDR3 spans 14 amino acids. The ends were cut back, 5 bases at V and 7 bases at J, with 15 bases in the middle. The CDR3 loop is CASSLGLDLGELFF. The CDR3 region has the DNA TGTGCCAGCAGTCTTGGACTCGACCTCGGGGAGCTGTTTTTT.

The chain carries TRBV7-3 and TRBJ2-1; 8 bases map to TRBD2. V lost 5 bases, J lost 9 bases, and 12 bases stayed unmatched. The CDR3 contains 15 residues. Germline V gene sequence: CDR1 SGHTA, CDR2 FQGTGA. The DNA of the CDR3 is TGTGCCAGCAGCCCAACGGGGGGGACTACAATTGAGCAGTTCTTC. Translating it yields CASSPTGGTTIEQFF.

The V call is TRBV7-2, the J call TRBJ1-1; D perhaps matches TRBD1 (5 bases). CDR3 size: 14 residues. Germline V gives CDR1 SGHTA, CDR2 FQGNSA. V was pared by 5 bases and J by 1 base, with 11 bases between. The CDR3 is CASSAGGRNTEAFF. For the CDR3, the DNA is TGTGCCAGCAGCGCGGGGGGTAGGAACACTGAAGCTTTCTTT.

The J gene is TRBJ2-1, the V gene TRBV28, with 7 bases lining up with TRBD1. Germline-derived CDR1 and CDR2 are MDHEN and SYDVKM. The CDR3 is 15 amino acids. J lost 4 bases, V lost 4 bases, and 7 bases had no gene match. The chain's CDR3 is CASSSSARGYNEQFF. In DNA, the CDR3 is TGTGCCAGCAGTTCGTCGGCCAGGGGGTACAATGAGCAGTTCTTC.